The rows below give T cell receptor beta chains drawn from one sample of a study of CD8+ T cells in alopecia areata. Clones were sequenced by immunoSEQ multiplex PCR, and TCRdb holds only the in-frame ones, with some missing. This sample carries approximately 160,000 clones, around three fifths of them seen once, and the ten largest clones take 14%. The starting material was CD4+ T cells sorted from blood, obtained at week 24, from a patient treated with tofacitinib. These receptors were obtained from a human donor with alopecia areata. Each CDR3 is given with its conserved first and last residue. Fields, in order: CDR3 length, D gene, clone size, J gene, V gene, CDR3 protein, CDR3 DNA. A D gene is named only where the DNA matches it firmly. The size field is filled for only some rows; it gives once, few, many or a size class.

>13|TRBD1|.|TRBJ1-1|TRBV2
CASSGQTNTEAFF
TGTGCCAGCTCGGGACAGACGAACACTGAAGCTTTCTTT
>12|.|.|TRBJ1-1|TRBV19
CASSWPGTEAFF
TGTGCCAGCTCCTGGCCGGGCACTGAAGCTTTCTTT
>13|TRBD2|.|TRBJ2-7|TRBV2
CASSNGGADEQYF
TGTGCCAGCAGTAACGGGGGGGCAGACGAGCAGTACTTC
>13|TRBD2|.|TRBJ2-7|TRBV29-1
CSVRGLAHYEQYF
TGCAGCGTTCGGGGACTAGCACACTACGAGCAGTACTTC
>11|.|.|TRBJ1-1|TRBV19
CATQGNTEAFF
TGTGCCACCCAGGGGAACACTGAAGCTTTCTTT
>12|.|.|TRBJ2-2|TRBV29-1
CSVDQGTGELFF
TGCAGCGTTGACCAGGGCACCGGGGAGCTGTTTTTT
>18|.|.|TRBJ2-7|TRBV30
CAWSVVFSTVPTSYEQYF
TGTGCCTGGAGTGTAGTTTTCTCGACAGTCCCGACATCCTACGAGCAGTACTTC
>16|.|.|TRBJ1-5|TRBV5-6
CASSSYSGAGNQPQHF
TGTGCCAGCAGCTCGTATTCAGGGGCTGGCAATCAGCCCCAGCATTTT
>13|.|.|TRBJ2-5|TRBV10-3
CAIKTGAAETQYF
TGTGCCATCAAAACGGGAGCGGCGGAGACCCAGTACTTC
>13|TRBD1|few|TRBJ1-1|TRBV19
CASRPADRVEAFF
TGTGCCAGTAGGCCCGCCGACAGGGTTGAAGCTTTCTTT
>16|.|.|TRBJ2-3|TRBV7-9
CASSTPPEGFRDTQYF
TGTGCCAGCAGCACACCGCCCGAGGGGTTCAGAGATACGCAGTATTTT
>18|.|many|TRBJ2-5|TRBV14
CASSQEFRGAMYQETQYF
TGTGCCAGCAGCCAAGAATTCCGGGGGGCTATGTACCAAGAGACCCAGTACTTC
>14|.|once|TRBJ1-6|TRBV6-5
CASRGIRTNSPLHF
TGTGCCAGCCGGGGAATTCGGACCAATTCACCCCTCCACTTT
>15|.|once|TRBJ1-5|TRBV6-5
CASSPRDGSNQPQHF
TGTGCCAGCTCGCCCCGAGACGGGAGCAATCAGCCCCAGCATTTT
>14|.|.|TRBJ1-2|TRBV6-1
CASSEWGTAYGYTF
TGTGCCAGCAGTGAATGGGGGACGGCCTATGGCTACACCTTC
>13|TRBD1|once|TRBJ2-7|TRBV29-1
CSVRDRGGNEQYF
TGCAGCGTACGGGACAGGGGCGGGAATGAGCAGTACTTC
>16|TRBD2|.|TRBJ2-7|TRBV29-1
CSVEDPTSGGTYEQYF
TGCAGCGTTGAAGACCCTACTAGCGGGGGAACCTACGAGCAGTACTTC
>15|TRBD2|.|TRBJ2-5|TRBV5-6
CASSSRGGIQETQYF
TGTGCCAGCAGCTCGCGCGGGGGGATCCAAGAGACCCAGTACTTC
>14|.|.|TRBJ2-5|TRBV5-1
CASSAGTPRETQYF
TGCGCCAGCAGCGCCGGGACGCCCCGGGAGACCCAGTACTTC
>14|TRBD2|few|TRBJ2-7|TRBV2
CASTQPSGVREQYF
TGTGCCAGTACTCAACCTAGCGGGGTAAGGGAGCAGTACTTC
>14|.|.|TRBJ1-3|TRBV9
CASSVQSSGNTIYF
TGTGCCAGCAGCGTGCAGTCCTCTGGAAACACCATATATTTT
>14|TRBD1|few|TRBJ1-1|TRBV29-1
CSVSTGGAGTEAFF
TGCAGCGTTTCCACAGGGGGCGCCGGGACTGAAGCTTTCTTT
>14|.|.|TRBJ2-2|TRBV23-1
CARSETENTGELFF
TGCGCTAGGTCCGAGACAGAGAACACCGGGGAGCTGTTTTTT
>13|.|.|TRBJ2-4|TRBV4-1
CASSQEWVNIQYF
TGCGCCAGCAGCCAAGAGTGGGTAAACATTCAGTACTTC
>15|.|.|TRBJ1-1|TRBV11-2
CASSLDWGVNTEAFF
TGTGCCAGCAGCTTAGATTGGGGGGTGAACACTGAAGCTTTCTTT
>12|.|.|TRBJ1-5|TRBV6-1
CASEIPNQPQHF
TGTGCCTCGGAGATACCAAATCAGCCCCAGCATTTT
>12|TRBD1|.|TRBJ2-1|TRBV14
CASSQGQGRQFF
TGTGCCAGCAGCCAAGGACAGGGGCGTCAGTTCTTC
>12|.|few|TRBJ2-4|TRBV2
CASSVLRNIQYF
TGTGCCAGCAGTGTTCTCCGGAACATTCAGTACTTC
>19|TRBD2|.|TRBJ2-4|TRBV19
CASSNPGLAGVKAKNIQYF
TGTGCCAGTAGTAACCCGGGACTAGCGGGGGTCAAAGCCAAAAACATTCAGTACTTC
>12|TRBD1|.|TRBJ2-1|TRBV11-1
CASSSQGVGQFF
TGTGCCAGCAGCTCACAGGGGGTCGGGCAGTTCTTC
>13|TRBD1|few|TRBJ1-2|TRBV5-6
CASSDRAISGYTF
TGTGCCAGCAGCGACAGGGCAATTAGCGGCTACACCTTC
>15|TRBD2|.|TRBJ2-1|TRBV9
CASSSIAGGNNEQFF
TGTGCCAGCAGCTCTATAGCGGGGGGGAACAATGAGCAGTTCTTC
>14|TRBD2|.|TRBJ2-5|TRBV29-1
CSAQRGARGETQYF
TGCAGCGCCCAGCGGGGGGCGCGGGGGGAGACCCAGTACTTC
>13|.|.|TRBJ1-5|TRBV28
CASSSLSNQPQHF
TGTGCCAGCAGTTCTTTAAGCAATCAGCCCCAGCATTTT
>16|.|.|TRBJ2-6|TRBV5-1
CASSLGQESGANVLTF
TGCGCCAGCAGCTTGGGACAGGAGTCTGGGGCCAACGTCCTGACTTTC
>14|.|.|TRBJ2-3|TRBV6-5
CASSYRGDTDTQYF
TGTGCCAGCAGTTACAGGGGAGACACAGATACGCAGTATTTT
>18|.|.|TRBJ2-7|TRBV13
CASSLLGLGAGYPYEQYF
TGTGCCAGCAGCTTATTAGGTTTGGGGGCTGGATACCCCTACGAGCAGTACTTC
>16|.|.|TRBJ1-6|TRBV4-2
CASSRPVVSGDSPLHF
TGTGCCAGCAGCCGCCCCGTGGTCTCCGGAGATTCACCCCTCCACTTT
>13|TRBD1|few|TRBJ1-1|TRBV7-9
CASRPTGEAEAFF
TGTGCCAGCAGGCCTACAGGGGAAGCTGAAGCTTTCTTT
>15|TRBD1|.|TRBJ1-5|TRBV30
CAWSVAGTVNQPQHF
TGTGCCTGGAGTGTAGCCGGGACAGTCAATCAGCCCCAGCATTTT
>12|TRBD1|.|TRBJ1-6|TRBV30
CAGQGAGSPLHF
TGTGCCGGACAGGGGGCAGGATCACCCCTCCACTTT
>14|TRBD1|.|TRBJ1-2|TRBV27
CASSLSGQNYGYTF
TGTGCCAGCAGTTTATCGGGACAGAACTATGGCTACACCTTC
>15|TRBD2|.|TRBJ2-7|TRBV7-2
CASSLNLAGGYEQYF
TGTGCCAGCAGCTTGAACCTAGCGGGGGGTTACGAGCAGTACTTC
>16|.|.|TRBJ2-5|TRBV4-2
CASSQVNDGRQETQYF
TGTGCCAGCAGCCAAGTCAATGATGGTAGACAAGAGACCCAGTACTTC
>11|.|.|TRBJ2-5|TRBV18
CASSRKETQYF
TGTGCCAGCTCGAGAAAAGAGACCCAGTACTTC
>15|.|.|TRBJ2-5|TRBV18
CASSPPTGFMETQYF
TGTGCCAGCTCACCGCCCACGGGGTTTATGGAGACCCAGTACTTC
>16|.|few|TRBJ2-2|TRBV5-6
CASNPTGEGGTGELFF
TGTGCCAGCAACCCGACTGGGGAAGGGGGCACCGGGGAGCTGTTTTTT
>12|.|.|TRBJ2-5|TRBV29-1
CSVGRQKETQYF
TGCAGCGTAGGACGGCAAAAAGAGACCCAGTACTTC
>15|.|few|TRBJ1-5|TRBV7-8
CASSITGTSNQPQHF
TGTGCCAGCAGCATAACAGGGACCAGCAATCAGCCCCAGCATTTT
>13|.|.|TRBJ1-1|TRBV4-1
CASSLKGDTEAFF
TGCGCCAGCAGCCTCAAGGGGGACACTGAAGCTTTCTTT